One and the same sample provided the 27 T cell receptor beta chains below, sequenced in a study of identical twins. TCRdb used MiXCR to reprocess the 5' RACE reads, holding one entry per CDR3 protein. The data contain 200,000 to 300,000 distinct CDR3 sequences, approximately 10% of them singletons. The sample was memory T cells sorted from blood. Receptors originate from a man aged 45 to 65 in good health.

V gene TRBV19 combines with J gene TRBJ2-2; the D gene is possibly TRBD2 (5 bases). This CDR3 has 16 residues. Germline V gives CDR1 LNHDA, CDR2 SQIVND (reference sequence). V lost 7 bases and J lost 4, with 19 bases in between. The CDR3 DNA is TGTGCCAGTATGTTAGCGCTGAGCTGGGGCACCGGGGAGCTGTTTTTT. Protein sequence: CASMLALSWGTGELFF.

For the CDR3, the DNA is TGTGCCAGCGGGAGAGGGGGTGCGTACACTGAAGCTTTCTTT. Translation gives CASGRGGAYTEAFF. The J gene is TRBJ1-1, the V gene TRBV28, with D maybe TRBD1 (6 bases). Trimming removed 8 bases at V and 3 bases at J, with 16 bases between. Germline V gene lookup returns CDR1 MDHEN and CDR2 SYDVKM. CDR3 length equals 14 residues. Variable domain in full (rest from reference TRBV28 and TRBJ1-1): DVKVTQSSRYLVKRTGEKVFLECVQDMDHENMFWYRQDPGLGLRLIYFSYDVKMKEKGDIPEGYSVSREKKERFSLILESASTNQTSMYLCASGRGGAYTEAFFGQGTRLTVV.

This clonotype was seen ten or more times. CDR3 loop: CASSLQLAYTDTQYF. CDR3 nucleotides: TGCGCCAGCAGCTTGCAGCTAGCGTACACAGATACGCAGTATTTT. V and J are TRBV5-1 and TRBJ2-3, with D tentatively TRBD2 (6 bases). V lost 1 base and J lost 2, with 11 bases in between. The CDR3 sequence is 15 residues long. Germline V CDR1 and CDR2: SGHRS, YFSETQ.

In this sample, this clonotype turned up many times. CDR3 bases: TGCGCCAGCGCTCCAGGGACAGCATACAATGAGCAGTTCTTC. It yields the protein CASAPGTAYNEQFF. This rearrangement joins TRBV5-1 to TRBJ2-1, with 7 bases fitting TRBD1. V lost 7 bases to trimming and J lost 4 bases; unmatched junction nucleotides: 8. The V gene's germline CDR1 is SGHRS and CDR2 YFSETQ. This CDR3 has 14 amino acids.

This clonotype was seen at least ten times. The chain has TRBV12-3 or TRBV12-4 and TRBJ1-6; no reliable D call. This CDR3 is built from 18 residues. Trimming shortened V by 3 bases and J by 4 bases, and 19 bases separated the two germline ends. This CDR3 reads CASSLRAALVRYNSPLHF. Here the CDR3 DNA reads TGTGCCAGCAGTTTGAGGGCTGCACTAGTTAGGTATAATTCACCCCTCCACTTT.

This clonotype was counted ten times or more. The CDR3 DNA is TGTGCCAGCAGTTTAAGTATACAGGCAGATACGCAGTATTTT. Protein sequence: CASSLSIQADTQYF. The J gene is TRBJ2-3, the V gene TRBV27; a possible D gene is TRBD1 (5 bases). CDR3 length: 14 residues. Trimming cost V 2 bases and J 4 bases, with 10 bases left between them. The germline V gene has CDR1 MNHEY and CDR2 SMNVEV (reference sequence).

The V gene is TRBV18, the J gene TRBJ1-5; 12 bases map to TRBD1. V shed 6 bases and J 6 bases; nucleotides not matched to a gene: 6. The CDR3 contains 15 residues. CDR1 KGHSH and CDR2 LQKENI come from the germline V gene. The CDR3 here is CASSPGTGGTQPQHF. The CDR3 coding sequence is TGTGCCAGCTCGCCCGGGACAGGGGGCACTCAGCCCCAGCATTTT.

The CDR3 is CASSPLGAGTASTGELFF. CDR3 sequence (DNA): TGTGCCAGCTCACCACTCGGGGCCGGGACAGCGAGCACCGGGGAGCTGTTTTTT. This rearrangement joins TRBV18 to TRBJ2-2; 7 bases agree with TRBD1. The V gene end was trimmed by 1 base and the J gene end by 4 bases; junction bases not matched to a gene: 12. The CDR3 is 18 amino acids. Germline-derived CDR1 and CDR2 are KGHSH and LQKENI.

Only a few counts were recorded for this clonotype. The CDR3 reads CSASRASGINLEQFF. Here the CDR3 DNA reads TGCAGTGCTAGTCGGGCCAGCGGGATTAATCTTGAGCAGTTCTTC. This chain uses TRBV20-1 with TRBJ2-1; 7 bases line up with TRBD2. This CDR3 comprises 15 residues. V lost 3 bases, J lost 9 bases, and 14 bases stayed unmatched. CDR1 is DFQATT and CDR2 is SNEGSKA in the germline V gene (reference sequence).

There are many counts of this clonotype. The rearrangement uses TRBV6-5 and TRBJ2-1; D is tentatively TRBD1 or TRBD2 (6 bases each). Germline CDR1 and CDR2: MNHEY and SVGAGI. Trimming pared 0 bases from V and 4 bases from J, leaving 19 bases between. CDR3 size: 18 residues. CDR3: CASSYSFPSGGTYNEQFF. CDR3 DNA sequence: TGTGCCAGCAGTTACTCGTTTCCTTCTGGCGGGACATACAATGAGCAGTTCTTC.

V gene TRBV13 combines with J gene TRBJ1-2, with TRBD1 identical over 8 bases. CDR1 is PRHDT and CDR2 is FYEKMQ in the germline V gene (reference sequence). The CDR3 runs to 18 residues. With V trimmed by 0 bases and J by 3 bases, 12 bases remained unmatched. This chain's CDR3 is CASSLGSGQGEGDYGYTF. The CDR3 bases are TGTGCCAGCAGCTTAGGCTCCGGACAGGGTGAAGGGGACTATGGCTACACCTTC. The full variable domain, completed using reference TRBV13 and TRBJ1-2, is AAGVIQSPRHLIKEKRETATLKCYPIPRHDTVYWYQQGPGQDPQFLISFYEKMQSDKGSIPDRFSAQQFSDYHSELNMSSLELGDSALYFCASSLGSGQGEGDYGYTFGSGTRLTVV.

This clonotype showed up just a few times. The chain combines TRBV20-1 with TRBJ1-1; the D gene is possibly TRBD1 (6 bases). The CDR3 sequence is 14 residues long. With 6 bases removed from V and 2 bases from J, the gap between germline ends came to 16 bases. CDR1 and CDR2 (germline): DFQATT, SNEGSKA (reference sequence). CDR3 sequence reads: CSASRQAGNTEAFF. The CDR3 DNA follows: TGCAGTGCCAGCAGACAGGCGGGCAACACTGAAGCTTTCTTT.

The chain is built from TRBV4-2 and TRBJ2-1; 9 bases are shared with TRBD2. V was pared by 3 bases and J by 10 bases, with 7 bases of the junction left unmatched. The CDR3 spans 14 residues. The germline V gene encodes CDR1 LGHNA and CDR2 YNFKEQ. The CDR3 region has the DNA TGTGCCAGCAGCCATACATCGCGGGGGGGAGAGCAGTTCTTC. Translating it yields CASSHTSRGGEQFF.

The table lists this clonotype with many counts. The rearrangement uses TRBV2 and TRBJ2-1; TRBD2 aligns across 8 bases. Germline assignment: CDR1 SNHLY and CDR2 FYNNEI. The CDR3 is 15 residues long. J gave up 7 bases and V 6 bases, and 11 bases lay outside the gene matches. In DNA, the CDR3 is TGTGCCAGCAGAGACCAAGCGGGAGCTTGGAATGAGCAGTTCTTC. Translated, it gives CASRDQAGAWNEQFF.

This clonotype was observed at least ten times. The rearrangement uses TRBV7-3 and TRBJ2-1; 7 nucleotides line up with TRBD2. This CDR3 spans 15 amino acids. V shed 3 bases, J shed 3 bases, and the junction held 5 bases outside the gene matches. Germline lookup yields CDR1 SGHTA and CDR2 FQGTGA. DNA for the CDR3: TGTGCCAGCAGCTTTGCTAGCGGAGGCTACAATGAGCAGTTCTTC. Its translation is CASSFASGGYNEQFF.

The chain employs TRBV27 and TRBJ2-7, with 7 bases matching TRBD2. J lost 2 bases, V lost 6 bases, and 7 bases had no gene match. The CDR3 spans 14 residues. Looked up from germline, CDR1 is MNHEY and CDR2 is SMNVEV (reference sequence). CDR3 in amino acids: CASSPQGGPYEQYF. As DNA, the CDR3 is TGTGCCAGCAGCCCGCAGGGAGGGCCCTACGAGCAGTACTTC.

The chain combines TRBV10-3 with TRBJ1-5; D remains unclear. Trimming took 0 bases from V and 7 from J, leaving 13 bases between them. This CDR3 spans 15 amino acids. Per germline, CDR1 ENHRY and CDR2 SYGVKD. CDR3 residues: CAISESLDAAQPQHF. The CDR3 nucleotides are TGTGCCATCAGTGAGTCGCTAGACGCCGCACAGCCCCAGCATTTT.

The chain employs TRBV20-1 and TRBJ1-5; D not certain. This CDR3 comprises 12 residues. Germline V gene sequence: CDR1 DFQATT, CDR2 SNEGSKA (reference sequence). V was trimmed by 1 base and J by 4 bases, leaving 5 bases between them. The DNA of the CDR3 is TGCAGTGCTAGAGGAGAGAATCAGCCCCAGCATTTT. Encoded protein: CSARGENQPQHF.

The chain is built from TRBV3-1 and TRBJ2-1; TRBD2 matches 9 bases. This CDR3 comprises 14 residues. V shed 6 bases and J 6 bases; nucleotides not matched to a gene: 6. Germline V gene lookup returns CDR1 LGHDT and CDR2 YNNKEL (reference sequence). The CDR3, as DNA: TGTGCCAGCAGTGTTAGCGGGAGATTCAATGAGCAGTTCTTC. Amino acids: CASSVSGRFNEQFF.

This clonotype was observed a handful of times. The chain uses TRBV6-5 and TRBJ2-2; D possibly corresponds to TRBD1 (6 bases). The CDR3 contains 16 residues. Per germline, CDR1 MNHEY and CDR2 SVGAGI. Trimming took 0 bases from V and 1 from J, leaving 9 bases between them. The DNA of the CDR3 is TGTGCCAGCAGTTACTCCGGGACACTGAACACCGGGGAGCTGTTTTTT. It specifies CASSYSGTLNTGELFF.

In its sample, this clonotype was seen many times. For the CDR3, the DNA is TGTGCCTGCGACCACTCGGACAGACCCTACGAGCAGTACTTC. It encodes CACDHSDRPYEQYF. This chain connects TRBV30 to TRBJ2-7, with D maybe TRBD1 (6 bases). Germline loops: CDR1 GTSNPN, CDR2 SVGIG (reference sequence). Deletions cut 6 bases from V and 2 bases from J, with 17 bases between. There are 14 residues in the CDR3.

DNA for the CDR3: TGTGCCAGCTCACCGAGCGGGAGAGGCACAGATACGCAGTATTTT. Amino acid sequence: CASSPSGRGTDTQYF. This chain links TRBV18 with TRBJ2-3; 8 bases fit TRBD2. Germline lookup yields CDR1 KGHSH and CDR2 LQKENI. CDR3 size: 15 residues. Unmatched junction bases numbered 3, after V lost 3 bases and J lost 1 base.

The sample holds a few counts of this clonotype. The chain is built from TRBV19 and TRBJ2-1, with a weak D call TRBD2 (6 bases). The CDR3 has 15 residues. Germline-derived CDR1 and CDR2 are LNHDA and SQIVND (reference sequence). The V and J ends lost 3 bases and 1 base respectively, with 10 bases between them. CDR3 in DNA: TGTGCCAGTAGTATCCTTCGGGAGTCCTACAATGAGCAGTTCTTC. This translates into CASSILRESYNEQFF.

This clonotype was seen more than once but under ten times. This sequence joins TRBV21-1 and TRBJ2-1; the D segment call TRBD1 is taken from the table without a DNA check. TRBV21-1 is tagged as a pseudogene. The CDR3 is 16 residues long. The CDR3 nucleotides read TGTGCCAGCAGCCCTCGGGCAGGGTACGTCTACAATGAGCAGTTCTTC. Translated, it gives CASSPRAGYVYNEQFF.

CDR3 protein: CASSVAPGMGEQYF. CDR3 sequence (DNA): TGTGCCAGCAGCGTAGCTCCGGGTATGGGCGAGCAGTACTTC. The gene calls are TRBV9 and TRBJ2-7; D is ambiguous. This CDR3 contains 14 residues. Germline CDR1 is SGDLS and CDR2 is YYNGEE. The V gene lost 0 bases and the J gene lost 6 bases, with 13 bases spanning the gap.

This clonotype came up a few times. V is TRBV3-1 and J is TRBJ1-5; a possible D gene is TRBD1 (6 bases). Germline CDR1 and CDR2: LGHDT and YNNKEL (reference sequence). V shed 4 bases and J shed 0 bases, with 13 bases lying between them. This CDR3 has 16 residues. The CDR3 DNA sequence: TGTGCCAGCAGCCTGTGGACAGACAATAGCAATCAGCCCCAGCATTTT. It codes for CASSLWTDNSNQPQHF.

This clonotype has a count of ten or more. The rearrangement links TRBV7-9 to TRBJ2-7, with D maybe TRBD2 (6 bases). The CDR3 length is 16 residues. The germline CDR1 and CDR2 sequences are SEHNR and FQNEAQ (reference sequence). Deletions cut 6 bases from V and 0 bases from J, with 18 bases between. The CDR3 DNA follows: TGTGCCAGCAGTTCCATACTAGCTTCCAGCTCCTACGAGCAGTACTTC. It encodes CASSSILASSSYEQYF.